The entry below describes one T cell receptor beta chain. Participants had their cohort set by participant-reported clinical history. The ends lost 5 bases at V and 9 bases at J; junction bases unmatched: 8. The germline CDR1 and CDR2 sequences are LNHDA and SQIVND (reference sequence). This CDR3 comprises 14 residues. As originally analysed: Cell counts per sample came from amplifying reference gene primers. Measured with immunoSEQ multiplex PCR; TCRdb has only the in-frame clones, and not every one. The V and J calls and clone size come from that table; D and trimming were worked out from the DNA. This repertoire shows 150,000 to 200,000 clones, about 86% found once; its top ten account for less than 4.5%. The entry originates in a study of blood T cell repertoires in COVID-19. Study background: There were acute and convalescent COVID-19 samples, and they came from the United States, Italy and Spain.

The TCR originated in a woman between 45 and 65 years old in a cohort exposed to, infected with or recovered from COVID-19 (not recorded which). Sample: PBMCs or T cells enriched from blood (not recorded which). The chain employs TRBV19 and TRBJ2-1; TRBD2 matches at 9 bases. The DNA for the CDR3 is TGTGCCAGTAGTTTCTCTAGCGGGACCGTTGAGCAGTTCTTC. It specifies CASSFSSGTVEQFF. Supplemented by reference TRBV19 and TRBJ2-1, the full variable domain reads DGGITQSPKYLFRKEGQNVTLSCEQNLNHDAMYWYRQDPGQGLRLIYYSQIVNDFQKGDIAEGYSVSREKKESFPLTVTSAQKNPTAFYLCASSFSSGTVEQFFGPGTRLTVL.